The clone carrying this T cell receptor beta chain was counted once. The source of the sample is a study of PD-1 and CTLA-4 blockade in melanoma. Generated by immunoSEQ multiplex PCR, the TCRdb table keeps only in-frame clones and is missing some. Found here are around 15,000 clones, approximately 70% of them singletons; the top ten hold around 14%. This TCR derives from a human donor with melanoma. Source: CD8+ T cells from peripheral blood, taken from a patient given anti-PD-1 treatment.

The CDR3, as DNA: TGCGCCAGCAGCCCCGGGACTAGCGGGGGGGCGTCCTACAATGAGCAGTTCTTC. Its translation: CASSPGTSGGASYNEQFF. This chain joins TRBV4-1 and TRBJ2-1; the match to TRBD2 covers 16 bases. From germline, CDR1 is MGHRA and CDR2 YSYEKL. The CDR3 extends over 18 amino acids. The J segment lost 1 base and the V segment lost 4 bases, leaving 4 bases of the junction unmatched.